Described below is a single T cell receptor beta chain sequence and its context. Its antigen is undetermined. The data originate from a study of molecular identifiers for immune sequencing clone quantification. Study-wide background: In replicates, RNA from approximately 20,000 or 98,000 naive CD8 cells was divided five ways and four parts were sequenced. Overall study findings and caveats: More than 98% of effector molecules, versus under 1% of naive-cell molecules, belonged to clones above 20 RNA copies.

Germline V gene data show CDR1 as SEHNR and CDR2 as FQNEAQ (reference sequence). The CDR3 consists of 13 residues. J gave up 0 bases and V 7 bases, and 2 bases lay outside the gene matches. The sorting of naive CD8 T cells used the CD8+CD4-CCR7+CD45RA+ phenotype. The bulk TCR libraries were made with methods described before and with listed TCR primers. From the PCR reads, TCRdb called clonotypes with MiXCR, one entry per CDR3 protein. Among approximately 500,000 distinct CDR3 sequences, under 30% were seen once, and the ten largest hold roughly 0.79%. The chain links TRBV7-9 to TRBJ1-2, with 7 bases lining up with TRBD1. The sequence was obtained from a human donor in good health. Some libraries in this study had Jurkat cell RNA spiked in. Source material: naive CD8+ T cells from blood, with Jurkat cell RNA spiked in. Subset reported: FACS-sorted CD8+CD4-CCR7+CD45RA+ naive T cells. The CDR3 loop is CASTGTANYGYTF. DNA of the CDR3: TGTGCCAGCACCGGGACAGCTAACTATGGCTACACCTTC.